These 26 T cell receptor beta chains originate from one sample sequenced in a study of CD8+ T cells in alopecia areata. RNA extraction and reverse transcription yielded cDNA as sequencing template. Method: immunoSEQ multiplex PCR; TCRdb's copy keeps in-frame clones and lacks some. The data hold approximately 31,000 clones, with 60% to 85% observed a single time. The sample taken for sequencing was NKG2D-low CD8+ T cells sorted from blood. These receptors were taken from a human donor with alopecia areata.

This sequence joins TRBV4-1 and TRBJ2-1; D remains unclear. V lost 5 bases to trimming and J lost 5 bases, with 1 base between them. Germline V CDR1 and CDR2: MGHRA, YSYEKL. The CDR3 runs to 10 residues. The CDR3 here is CASSDNEQFF. Written as DNA, the CDR3 is TGCGCCAGCAGCGACAATGAGCAGTTCTTC.

This clone was seen a single time. The rearrangement links TRBV30 to TRBJ2-1, with 7 bases that match TRBD2. Germline-derived CDR1 and CDR2 are GTSNPN and SVGIG (reference sequence). J lost 4 bases, V lost 3 bases, and 12 bases had no gene match. The CDR3 extends over 16 amino acids. The CDR3: CAWRSRRESPYNEQFF. The CDR3 DNA is TGTGCCTGGAGGTCGAGGCGGGAGAGCCCATACAATGAGCAGTTCTTC. The variable domain in full, with the rest retrieved from reference TRBV30 and TRBJ2-1, is SQTIHQWPATLVQPVGSPLSLECTVEGTSNPNLYWYRQAAGRGLQLLFYSVGIGQISSEVPQNLSASRPQDRQFILSSKKLLLSDSGFYLCAWRSRRESPYNEQFFGPGTRLTVL.

This clone was counted many times. The chain has TRBV27 and TRBJ1-6, with 8 bases that match TRBD1. CDR3 length: 14 residues. Germline CDR1 MNHEY, CDR2 SMNVEV (reference sequence). Unmatched junction bases numbered 2, after V lost 4 bases and J lost 6 bases. The CDR3 region is CASSSGGLNSPLHF. Written as DNA, the CDR3 is TGTGCCAGCAGTTCAGGGGGCCTTAATTCACCCCTCCACTTT.

The chain joins TRBV29-1 to TRBJ2-7; TRBD1 aligns across 7 bases. The CDR3 runs 16 residues. Germline V lookup: CDR1 SQVTM, CDR2 ANQGSEA. The V gene end was trimmed by 0 bases and the J gene end by 1 base; junction bases not matched to a gene: 9. The CDR3 spells CSVEDAHRGDSYEQYF. CDR3 bases: TGCAGCGTTGAAGACGCCCACAGGGGCGATTCCTACGAGCAGTACTTC.

Concerning this clone: The junction does not match germline at one end; this may be a read error. The chain has TRBV2 and TRBJ2-1; D could derive from TRBD1 or TRBD2 (5 bases each). The CDR3 extends over 15 amino acids. Per the germline V gene, CDR1 is SNHLY and CDR2 is FYNNEI. The CDR3 sequence: CASREDGGTYNEQFF. The CDR3 nucleotides are TGTGCCAGCAGGGAAGATGGGGGAACCTACAATGAGCAGTTCTTC.

The V gene is TRBV6-5, the J gene TRBJ1-2; D remains ambiguous. Per germline, CDR1 MNHEY and CDR2 SVGAGI. This CDR3 is 11 amino acids long. V was shortened by 11 bases and J by 8 bases, with 15 bases between the two germline ends. The CDR3 loop reads CASQAAGGYTF. Written as DNA, the CDR3 is TGTGCCTCCCAAGCCGCGGGCGGCTACACCTTC.

The V gene is TRBV7-9, the J gene TRBJ1-2; D unresolved. The V end was cut by 5 bases, the J end by 2 bases, with 12 bases between. Germline V gene sequence: CDR1 SEHNR, CDR2 FQNEAQ (reference sequence). The CDR3 runs to 14 residues. CDR3 sequence: CASSGRPGNYGYTF. The CDR3 DNA reads TGTGCCAGCAGCGGGCGTCCGGGGAACTATGGCTACACCTTC.

This clone was found a few times. The chain uses TRBV19 and TRBJ2-1; D possibly corresponds to TRBD2 (6 bases). Germline V gene data show CDR1 as LNHDA and CDR2 as SQIVND (reference sequence). Trimming took 4 bases from V and 3 from J, leaving 13 bases between them. The length of the CDR3 is 15 residues. CDR3 DNA sequence: TGTGCCAGTAGTAAAACGGGGGAGGTCTACAATGAGCAGTTCTTC. Its translation: CASSKTGEVYNEQFF.

This chain connects TRBV7-9 to TRBJ2-1, with TRBD2 matching 13 bases. V gave up 3 bases and J gave up 7 bases; unmatched junction bases: 6. The CDR3 is made up of 16 amino acids. Germline-derived CDR1 and CDR2 are SEHNR and FQNEAQ (reference sequence). The DNA of the CDR3 is TGTGCCAGCAGCTTGAGGAGGACTAGCGGGAGAAATGAGCAGTTCTTC. Translation: CASSLRRTSGRNEQFF. The full variable domain, with the rest looked up from reference TRBV7-9 and TRBJ2-1, is DTGVSQNPRHKITKRGQNVTFRCDPISEHNRLYWYRQTLGQGPEFLTYFQNEAQLEKSRLLSDRFSAERPKGSFSTLEIQRTEQGDSAMYLCASSLRRTSGRNEQFFGPGTRLTVL.

This chain joins TRBV29-1 and TRBJ1-2, with a weak D call TRBD1 (6 bases). The CDR3 has 14 residues. Germline assignment: CDR1 SQVTM and CDR2 ANQGSEA. The CDR3 bases are TGCTCAGCCAACGGGGGGCCCAACATCTATGGCTACACCTTC. Translated, it gives CSANGGPNIYGYTF.

The chain couples TRBV10-3 to TRBJ2-5; tentatively, D is TRBD1 (6 bases). Per the germline V gene, CDR1 is ENHRY and CDR2 is SYGVKD. V shed 6 bases and J shed 4 bases, with 9 bases lying between them. This CDR3 is built from 12 residues. The CDR3 is CAIRDRRETQYF. The DNA for the CDR3 is TGTGCCATCAGGGACAGACGAGAGACCCAGTACTTC.

The chain employs TRBV27 and TRBJ2-7; 7 bases match TRBD2. V gave up 4 bases and J gave up 8 bases; unmatched junction bases: 14. The germline V gene encodes CDR1 MNHEY and CDR2 SMNVEV (reference sequence). This CDR3 has 15 residues. The CDR3 loop is CASSSIGLADPKQYF. In DNA, the CDR3 is TGTGCCAGCAGTTCCATTGGGCTAGCGGACCCTAAGCAGTACTTC.

DNA of the CDR3: TGTGCCAGCAGCTTAGCTGGCGGAGAAGCTTTCTTT. Protein product: CASSLAGGEAFF. J is TRBJ1-1 and V is TRBV7-2, with D unresolved. The CDR3 is made up of 12 amino acids. Germline V CDR1 and CDR2: SGHTA, FQGNSA. Trimming took off 0 bases at V and 8 bases at J, with 7 bases between the two ends.

This sequence joins TRBV6-1 and TRBJ2-1; D not certain. The V and J ends lost 2 bases and 4 bases respectively, with 9 bases between them. This CDR3 is 14 amino acids long. The germline V gene encodes CDR1 MNHNS and CDR2 SASEGT. The CDR3 spells CASSEPVGYNEQFF. In DNA, the CDR3 is TGTGCCAGCAGTGAACCTGTAGGTTACAATGAGCAGTTCTTC.

V is TRBV11-2 and J is TRBJ2-5, with D perhaps matching TRBD2 (5 bases). Trimming removed 5 bases at V and 1 base at J, with 17 bases between. Germline V lookup: CDR1 SGHAT, CDR2 FQNNGV. CDR3 length: 16 residues. The CDR3 sequence is CASSPRNPGLQETQYF. In nucleotides, the CDR3 is TGTGCCAGCAGCCCTAGAAATCCCGGACTCCAAGAGACCCAGTACTTC.

This clone was found a few times. The chain recombines TRBV10-3 with TRBJ2-3; 10 bases are a match to TRBD1. This CDR3 is 15 amino acids long. Germline CDR1 is ENHRY and CDR2 is SYGVKD. V gave up 6 bases and J gave up 2 bases; unmatched junction bases: 5. Written as DNA, the CDR3 is TGTGCCATCAGGCCCGGGACAGGGGACACAGATACGCAGTATTTT. Translation: CAIRPGTGDTDTQYF.

This chain joins TRBV5-6 and TRBJ2-1; 9 bases line up with TRBD2. The CDR3 sequence is 14 residues long. With 3 bases clipped from V and 5 bases from J, the junction kept 3 bases outside the gene matches. Germline CDR1 reads SGHDT; CDR2 reads YYEEEE. CDR3 coding DNA: TGTGCCAGCAGCTCGCTAGCGGGGAACAATGAGCAGTTCTTC. Protein: CASSSLAGNNEQFF.

The CDR3 nucleotides are TGTGCCAGCAGCGTTTACAGGGCCAGCGGCCATGAGCAGTTCTTC. Translating gives CASSVYRASGHEQFF. This sequence joins TRBV7-8 and TRBJ2-1; D perhaps matches TRBD1 (6 bases). The CDR3 spans 15 residues. CDR1 is SGHVS and CDR2 is FQNEAQ in the germline V gene. Trimming removed 5 bases at V and 8 bases at J, with 19 bases between.

This clone was counted once. The chain is built from TRBV28 and TRBJ2-2; 8 positions match TRBD1. The junction had 15 bases not matched to a gene; V was cut back by 6 bases and J by 3 bases. This CDR3 comprises 18 residues. CDR1 is MDHEN and CDR2 is SYDVKM in the germline V gene. Here the CDR3 DNA reads TGTGCCAGCAGCTCCGTAATAGTAGGACAGGGATACACCGGGGAGCTGTTTTTT. Its protein product is CASSSVIVGQGYTGELFF.

The chain combines TRBV10-2 with TRBJ2-3, with TRBD2 identical over 11 bases. The germline CDR1 and CDR2 sequences are WSHSY and SAAADI. There are 15 residues in the CDR3. The V gene end was trimmed by 6 bases and the J gene end by 2 bases; junction bases not matched to a gene: 4. This chain's CDR3 is CASRLTSGDTDTQYF. The DNA for the CDR3 is TGCGCCAGCAGGTTGACTAGCGGGGACACAGATACGCAGTATTTT.

The chain uses TRBV27 and TRBJ2-3; D may be TRBD2 (6 bases). The CDR3 length is 15 residues. Per the germline V gene, CDR1 is MNHEY and CDR2 is SMNVEV (reference sequence). With 7 bases removed from V and 5 bases from J, the gap between germline ends came to 19 bases. The CDR3 coding sequence is TGTGCCAGCAAAGGATCAGTATCCGGGGGAGATACGCAGTATTTT. The encoded protein is CASKGSVSGGDTQYF.

This clone was detected once. The V and J genes are TRBV4-1 and TRBJ1-2, with no clear D. Between the trimmed V and J ends, which lost 1 base and 0 bases, there was a span of 9 bases. The CDR3 is 15 residues long. Per germline, CDR1 MGHRA and CDR2 YSYEKL. Here the CDR3 reads CASSQARVANYGYTF. CDR3 bases: TGCGCCAGCAGCCAAGCGAGGGTGGCTAACTATGGCTACACCTTC.

This rearrangement joins TRBV9 to TRBJ1-1, with D perhaps TRBD1 (5 bases). With 0 bases removed from V and 5 bases from J, the gap between germline ends came to 14 bases. Germline V lookup: CDR1 SGDLS, CDR2 YYNGEE. CDR3 length equals 15 residues. CDR3 protein: CASSVGTGVRTEAFF. CDR3 sequence (DNA): TGTGCCAGCAGCGTAGGAACGGGGGTGAGAACTGAAGCTTTCTTT.

The V call is TRBV30, the J call TRBJ2-6, with unresolved D. This CDR3 comprises 15 residues. Germline V gene sequence: CDR1 GTSNPN, CDR2 SVGIG (reference sequence). V lost 0 bases, J lost 0 bases, and 6 bases lay in between. The CDR3 sequence: CAWSVLGSGANVLTF. CDR3 bases: TGTGCCTGGAGTGTCTTAGGCTCTGGGGCCAACGTCCTGACTTTC.

The chain employs TRBV28 and TRBJ1-5; D is uncertain. The V end lost 2 bases, the J end lost 7 bases, and 9 bases lay between the germline ends. The CDR3 runs 13 residues. Germline V gene lookup returns CDR1 MDHEN and CDR2 SYDVKM. In DNA, the CDR3 is TGTGCCAGCAGTTTACGGGTAGGGCAGCCCCAGCATTTT. It encodes CASSLRVGQPQHF.

The chain employs TRBV29-1 and TRBJ2-5; the D gene is possibly TRBD1 (6 bases). Germline values: CDR1 SQVTM, CDR2 ANQGSEA. V lost 7 bases and J 5 bases, leaving 14 bases between the germline ends. The CDR3 has 12 residues. The CDR3 DNA reads as TGCAGCGGACAGGATCTCAGGGAGACCCAGTACTTC. Translation gives CSGQDLRETQYF.